This entry lists 16 T cell receptor beta chains sequenced from one sample in a study of shared clonotypes between healthy human individuals. The data were produced by immunoSEQ multiplex PCR, yet TCRdb's version contains in-frame clones alone and is incomplete. The sample records some 1,600,000 clones, 95% to 99% being singletons. The sequenced material came from naive CD4+ T cells sorted from blood. Specified subset: CD45RA+ positively selected. The receptors derive from a man younger than 40 in good health.

J is TRBJ2-1 and V is TRBV7-2; 9 positions agree with TRBD2. Germline CDR1 SGHTA, CDR2 FQGNSA. The V and J ends lost 1 base and 8 bases, in that order; junction bases with no gene match: 6. The CDR3 contains 15 residues. The CDR3, as DNA: TGTGCCAGCAGCTTAGTCGCGGGAGGGCCGTATGAGCAGTTCTTC. This codes for CASSLVAGGPYEQFF.

As DNA, the CDR3 is TGTGCCAGCAGCCTCAGGCGGGAGTTAAACACCGGGGAGCTGTTTTTT. It yields the protein CASSLRRELNTGELFF. The rearrangement uses TRBV7-9 and TRBJ2-2; 7 nucleotides line up with TRBD2. The J segment lost 2 bases and the V segment lost 5 bases, leaving 8 bases of the junction unmatched. CDR3 length: 16 residues. CDR1 is SEHNR and CDR2 is FQNEAQ in the germline V gene (reference sequence).

This chain joins TRBV5-4 and TRBJ2-5; D might be TRBD1 or TRBD2, each matching 5 bases. CDR3 length equals 16 residues. Germline CDR1 SGHNT, CDR2 YYREEE (reference sequence). Deletions cut 5 bases from V and 5 bases from J, with 22 bases between. CDR3 coding DNA: TGTGCCAGCAGTTCCAAGGGGCGCATTCGAGGGGAGACCCAGTACTTC. It encodes CASSSKGRIRGETQYF.

This clone appeared a single time. This chain uses TRBV18 with TRBJ2-7; perhaps TRBD1 as D (7 bases). Trimming took 2 bases from V and 2 from J, leaving 13 bases between them. This CDR3 is 15 amino acids long. CDR1 is KGHSH, CDR2 LQKENI, per germline. Written as DNA, the CDR3 is TGTGCCAGCTCACCAAAGGCAGGGGGGACCTACGAGCAGTACTTC. Its protein is CASSPKAGGTYEQYF.

The rearrangement joins TRBV18 to TRBJ1-5; tentative D call: TRBD1 (5 bases). Trimming took off 6 bases at V and 4 bases at J, with 22 bases between the two ends. The CDR3 runs to 17 residues. CDR1 and CDR2 from the germline V gene are KGHSH and LQKENI. The CDR3 is CASSQQQEFSPNQPQHF. As DNA, the CDR3 is TGTGCCAGCTCGCAACAACAGGAATTCAGCCCAAATCAGCCCCAGCATTTT.

As DNA, the CDR3 is TGTGCCAGCAGCCTCCTAGCGGGCCCCTCCTACGAGCAGTACTTC. The encoded protein is CASSLLAGPSYEQYF. This chain uses TRBV13 with TRBJ2-7, with TRBD2 identical over 8 bases. Germline V gene lookup returns CDR1 PRHDT and CDR2 FYEKMQ (reference sequence). The CDR3 is 15 residues long. V lost 5 bases to trimming and J lost 0 bases; unmatched junction nucleotides: 6.

This clone was seen a single time. The V call is TRBV4-1, the J call TRBJ2-7; TRBD1 matches 9 bases. The CDR3 sequence is 15 residues long. V lost 4 bases, J lost 5 bases, and 9 bases stayed unmatched. Germline values: CDR1 MGHRA, CDR2 YSYEKL. For the CDR3, the DNA is TGCGCCAGCAGCCTCCAAGACAGGGGGTCCCACGAGCAGTACTTC. Translated, it gives CASSLQDRGSHEQYF.

V and J are TRBV2 and TRBJ1-4, with 7 bases identical to TRBD1. In germline, CDR1 is SNHLY, CDR2 FYNNEI. With V trimmed by 7 bases and J by 6 bases, 8 bases remained unmatched. The CDR3 consists of 14 residues. CDR3 amino acids: CASTRQGDYEKLFF. The CDR3 coding sequence is TGTGCCAGCACTCGCCAGGGGGATTATGAAAAACTGTTTTTT.

The chain employs TRBV18 and TRBJ1-2; maybe TRBD1 (6 bases). Germline values: CDR1 KGHSH, CDR2 LQKENI. This CDR3 contains 17 residues. Trimming stripped 0 bases from V and 1 base from J, with 15 bases between. CDR3 DNA: TGTGCCAGCTCACCACCGGGGCAGGGGAGGAATAACTATGGCTACACCTTC. It yields the protein CASSPPGQGRNNYGYTF.

The rearrangement links TRBV7-9 to TRBJ2-2; D remains ambiguous. The CDR3 length is 13 residues. Per germline, CDR1 SEHNR and CDR2 FQNEAQ (reference sequence). V lost 5 bases and J lost 4, with 8 bases in between. The CDR3, as DNA: TGTGCCAGCAGCCCCCGGAGCACCGGGGAGCTGTTTTTT. It yields the protein CASSPRSTGELFF.

This chain links TRBV7-6 with TRBJ2-3, with 8 nucleotides matching TRBD2. Germline assignment: CDR1 SGHVS and CDR2 FNYEAQ. Trimming at V came to 5 bases and at J to 2 bases, leaving 6 bases not matched to a gene. CDR3 length equals 15 residues. CDR3 loop: CASSLSGDLTDTQYF. The CDR3 bases are TGTGCCAGCAGCCTTAGCGGGGACCTCACAGATACGCAGTATTTT.

V usage is TRBV4-3 and J usage is TRBJ2-1; 8 nucleotides line up with TRBD1. CDR1 and CDR2 (germline): LGHNA, YSLEER. V shed 4 bases and J 6 bases; nucleotides not matched to a gene: 5. The CDR3 consists of 14 residues. The CDR3 sequence is CASSPATGVNEQFF. The DNA for the CDR3 is TGCGCCAGCAGCCCCGCGACAGGGGTCAATGAGCAGTTCTTC.

J is TRBJ2-1 and V is TRBV25-1; D is perhaps TRBD1 (6 bases). V was trimmed by 4 bases and J by 4 bases, leaving 23 bases between them. The germline V gene has CDR1 MGHDK and CDR2 SYGVNS. CDR3 size: 18 residues. CDR3 sequence (DNA): TGTGCCAGCAGTGTGGCAGGGGCGCGGAACTCCATTTACAATGAGCAGTTCTTC. Its protein product is CASSVAGARNSIYNEQFF.

The CDR3: CASSYSDVTYEQYF. Here the CDR3 DNA reads TGTGCCAGCAGTTACTCGGACGTCACCTACGAGCAGTACTTC. The chain combines TRBV6-5 with TRBJ2-7; no reliable D call. The germline V gene has CDR1 MNHEY and CDR2 SVGAGI. Trimming shortened V by 0 bases and J by 2 bases, and 8 bases separated the two germline ends. The CDR3 consists of 14 residues.

The rearrangement links TRBV10-1 to TRBJ2-7; 7 nucleotides match TRBD2. Trimming cost V 4 bases and J 2 bases; bases outside gene matches: 2. The CDR3 runs to 13 residues. Germline assignment: CDR1 WNHNN and CDR2 SYGVQD (reference sequence). Here the CDR3 reads CASSVSGTYEQYF. CDR3 coding DNA: TGCGCCAGCAGTGTAAGCGGGACCTACGAGCAGTACTTC.

The V gene is TRBV5-1, the J gene TRBJ2-7; 9 bases agree with TRBD2. The CDR3 spans 15 residues. V shed 0 bases, J shed 3 bases, and the junction held 4 bases outside the gene matches. The germline V gene encodes CDR1 SGHRS and CDR2 YFSETQ. CDR3 sequence: CASSLEVAGDYEQYF. CDR3 sequence (DNA): TGCGCCAGCAGCTTGGAGGTAGCGGGAGACTACGAGCAGTACTTC.